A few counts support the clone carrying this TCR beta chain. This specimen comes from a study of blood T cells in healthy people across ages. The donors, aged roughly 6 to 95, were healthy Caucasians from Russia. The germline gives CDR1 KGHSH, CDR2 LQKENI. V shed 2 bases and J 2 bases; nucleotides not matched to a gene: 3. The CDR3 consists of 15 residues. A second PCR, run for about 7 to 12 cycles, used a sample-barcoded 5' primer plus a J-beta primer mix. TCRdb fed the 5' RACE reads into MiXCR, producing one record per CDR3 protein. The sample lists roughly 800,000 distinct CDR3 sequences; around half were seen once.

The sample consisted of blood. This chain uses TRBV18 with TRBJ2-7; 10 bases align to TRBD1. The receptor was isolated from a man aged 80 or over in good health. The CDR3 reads CASSPGQGGTYEQYF. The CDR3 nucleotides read TGTGCCAGCTCACCAGGACAGGGGGGCACCTACGAGCAGTACTTC. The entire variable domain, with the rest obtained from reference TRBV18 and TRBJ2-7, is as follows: NAGVMQNPRHLVRRRGQEARLRCSPMKGHSHVYWYRQLPEEGLKFMVYLQKENIIDESGMPKERFSAEFPKEGPSILRIQQVVRGDSAAYFCASSPGQGGTYEQYFGPGTRLTVT.